This TCR beta chain appears in the sequencing data of a study of blood T cell repertoires in COVID-19. Study context: Samples of COVID-19 (acute and convalescent) were obtained from the United States, Italy and Spain. T cells, B-cell-depleted T cells, or PBMCs supplied cDNA or gDNA.

The ends were cut back, 3 bases at V and 1 base at J, with 6 bases in the middle. Germline loops: CDR1 KGHSH, CDR2 LQKENI. This CDR3 is built from 13 residues. The authors' processing: Reference gene primer amplification in the assay estimated nucleated cell counts. Profiling relied on immunoSEQ multiplex PCR, and the TCRdb table lists in-frame clones only, not all of them. That table gives V, J and clone size, and the DNA gave D and trimming. The sample gives about 210,000 clones, about 86% of which show up once; around 1.4% is in the top ten. This clonotype was sampled from a young man with active or convalescent COVID-19. The chain uses TRBV18 and TRBJ1-1, with D unresolved. Sample: peripheral blood. In DNA, the CDR3 is TGTGCCAGCTCACCCCAGAAGAACACTGAAGCTTTCTTT. It translates to CASSPQKNTEAFF. Filled out from reference TRBV18 and TRBJ1-1, the complete variable domain reads NAGVMQNPRHLVRRRGQEARLRCSPMKGHSHVYWYRQLPEEGLKFMVYLQKENIIDESGMPKERFSAEFPKEGPSILRIQQVVRGDSAAYFCASSPQKNTEAFFGQGTRLTVV.